This T cell receptor beta chain was profiled in a study of blood T cell repertoires in COVID-19. Across the study: Samples taken during acute and convalescent COVID-19 were collected in the United States, Italy and Spain. Sample material is recorded as cDNA or gDNA derived from T cells, B-cell-depleted T cells, or PBMCs.

This clone was seen more than once but under ten times. Original processing methods: Cell counts per sample came from amplifying reference gene primers. Generated by immunoSEQ multiplex PCR, the TCRdb table keeps only in-frame clones and is missing some. The V and J calls and the clone size are those of that table, but D and trimming were determined from the DNA. This table holds roughly 200,000 clones, 83% found once. What was sequenced was peripheral blood. This TCR came from a man in his forties with active or convalescent COVID-19.

In nucleotides, the CDR3 is TGCAGCGTTTCGACAGGGGGAGGGGAGCAGTACTTC. As protein: CSVSTGGGEQYF. The J gene is TRBJ2-7, the V gene TRBV29-1; 9 bases are a match to TRBD1. Germline-derived CDR1 and CDR2 are SQVTM and ANQGSEA. The junction had 6 bases not matched to a gene; V was cut back by 5 bases and J by 7 bases. The CDR3 has 12 amino acids.